This TCR beta chain was observed in a study of cytomegalovirus exposure and HLA in healthy donors. Study-level information: In a later analysis, it was reported that the roughly 130 validation repertoires had been produced on the same platform as the 666 repertoires belonging to the first cohort.

Study findings and constraints: As was reported, the classifier diagnosed cytomegalovirus status with high specificity and sensitivity. CMV antigen specificity was confirmed in vitro for three CMV-associated chains.

TCRdb keeps only in-frame clones here, not all; method: immunoSEQ multiplex PCR. The sample carries about 220,000 clones, approximately 87% recorded once. Germline-derived CDR1 and CDR2 are MGHRA and YSYEKL. The CDR3 contains 16 residues. V shed 0 bases and J 9 bases; nucleotides not matched to a gene: 9. The donors were members of the approximately 120-subject validation cohort (separate from the approximately 670-subject first cohort). A remark on this clone: What it binds is unknown.

The genes are TRBV4-1 and TRBJ1-5; 9 bases map to TRBD1. This receptor was taken from a man in his late teens or twenties in good health and CMV-seronegative. The sample taken for sequencing was PBMCs. In DNA form, the CDR3 reads TGCGCCAGCAGCCAAGACGCGGTGGACAGGGGAGGGCCCCAGCATTTT. Translating gives CASSQDAVDRGGPQHF.